What follows describes a single T cell receptor beta chain. Per the original methods: Amplification from reference gene primers served as the basis for estimated nucleated cell counts. TCRdb keeps only in-frame clones here, not all; method: immunoSEQ multiplex PCR. The V and J calls and the clone size are those of that table, but D and trimming were determined from the DNA. The sample yields approximately 99,000 clones, over 80% seen once. This entry belongs to a study of blood T cell repertoires in COVID-19. Study-wide context: Some COVID-19 samples were acute and others convalescent; all came from the United States, Italy and Spain. From T cells, B-cell-depleted T cells, or PBMCs came the material, which was cDNA or gDNA.

Trimming took off 6 bases at V and 10 bases at J, with 16 bases between the two ends. The CDR3 has 13 residues. The genes are TRBV12-3 or TRBV12-4 and TRBJ2-1; D may be TRBD1 (6 bases). The source of this sequence is a man in his 70s with active or convalescent COVID-19. Sequencing was carried out using peripheral blood. CDR3 sequence: CASSLRDTSEQFF. The CDR3, as DNA: TGTGCCAGCAGCCTAAGGGACACCTCCGAGCAGTTCTTC.